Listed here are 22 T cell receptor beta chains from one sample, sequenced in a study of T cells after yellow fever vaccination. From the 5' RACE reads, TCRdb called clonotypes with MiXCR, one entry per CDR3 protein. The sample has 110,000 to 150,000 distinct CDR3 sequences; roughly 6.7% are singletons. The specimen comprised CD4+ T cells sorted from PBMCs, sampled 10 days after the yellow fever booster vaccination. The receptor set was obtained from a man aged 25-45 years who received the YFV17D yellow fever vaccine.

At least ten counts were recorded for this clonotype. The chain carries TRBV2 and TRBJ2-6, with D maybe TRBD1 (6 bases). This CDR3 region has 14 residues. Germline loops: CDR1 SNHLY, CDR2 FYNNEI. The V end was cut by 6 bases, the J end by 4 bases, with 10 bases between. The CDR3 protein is CASRTGPGANVLTF. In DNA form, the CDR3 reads TGTGCCAGCAGGACAGGCCCCGGGGCCAACGTCCTGACTTTC.

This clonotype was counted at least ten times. The CDR3 region has the DNA TGTGCTAGTGGAACTATAGCGGGGGCTGAGCAGTTCTTC. Translating it yields CASGTIAGAEQFF. The chain carries TRBV12-5 and TRBJ2-1; 9 bases are shared with TRBD2. Germline V lookup: CDR1 LGHNT, CDR2 FRNRAP. V shed 6 bases, J shed 9 bases, and the junction held 6 bases outside the gene matches. This CDR3 is built from 13 residues.

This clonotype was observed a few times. For the CDR3, the DNA is TGTGCCAGCAGCCTGACTAGCGGGAGCTATACGCAGTATTTT. This encodes CASSLTSGSYTQYF. The chain links TRBV9 to TRBJ2-3; 12 nucleotides align to TRBD2. This CDR3 has 14 amino acids. After removal of 4 bases from V and 7 bases from J, the junction contained 4 bases not matched to a gene. Looked up from germline, CDR1 is SGDLS and CDR2 is YYNGEE.

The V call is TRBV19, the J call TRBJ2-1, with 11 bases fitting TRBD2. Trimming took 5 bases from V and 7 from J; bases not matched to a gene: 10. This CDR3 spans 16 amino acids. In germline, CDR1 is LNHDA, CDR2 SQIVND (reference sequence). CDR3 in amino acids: CASSPLLAGGRNEQFF. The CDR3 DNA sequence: TGTGCCAGTAGTCCCCTTCTAGCGGGAGGAAGAAATGAGCAGTTCTTC.

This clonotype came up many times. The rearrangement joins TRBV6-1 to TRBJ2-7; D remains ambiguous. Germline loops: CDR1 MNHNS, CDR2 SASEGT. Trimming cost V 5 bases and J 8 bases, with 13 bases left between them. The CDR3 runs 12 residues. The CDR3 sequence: CASSSPTAQQYF. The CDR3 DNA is TGTGCCAGCAGTTCTCCGACTGCCCAGCAGTACTTC.

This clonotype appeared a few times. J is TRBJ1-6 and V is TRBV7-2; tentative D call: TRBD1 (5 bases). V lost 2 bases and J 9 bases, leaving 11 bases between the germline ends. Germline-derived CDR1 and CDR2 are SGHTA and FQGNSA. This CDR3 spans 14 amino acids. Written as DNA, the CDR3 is TGTGCCAGCAGCTTATCAGGGAAGGTTTCACCCCTCCACTTT. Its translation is CASSLSGKVSPLHF. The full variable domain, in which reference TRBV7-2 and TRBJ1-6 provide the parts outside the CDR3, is GAGVSQSPSNKVTEKGKDVELRCDPISGHTALYWYRQSLGQGLEFLIYFQGNSAPDKSGLPSDRFSAERTGGSVSTLTIQRTQQEDSAVYLCASSLSGKVSPLHFGNGTRLTVT.

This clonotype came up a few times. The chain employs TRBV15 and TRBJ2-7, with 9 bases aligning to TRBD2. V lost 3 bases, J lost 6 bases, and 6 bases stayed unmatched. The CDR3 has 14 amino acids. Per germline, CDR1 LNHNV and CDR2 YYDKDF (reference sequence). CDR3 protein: CATSRRREGLEQYF. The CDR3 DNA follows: TGTGCCACCAGCAGGAGGCGGGAGGGCCTCGAGCAGTACTTC.

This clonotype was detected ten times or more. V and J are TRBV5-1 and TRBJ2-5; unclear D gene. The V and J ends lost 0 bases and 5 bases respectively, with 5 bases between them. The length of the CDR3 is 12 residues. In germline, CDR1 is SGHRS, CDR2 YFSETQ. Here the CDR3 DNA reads TGCGCCAGCAGCTTGGCCGCTGAGACCCAGTACTTC. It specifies CASSLAAETQYF.

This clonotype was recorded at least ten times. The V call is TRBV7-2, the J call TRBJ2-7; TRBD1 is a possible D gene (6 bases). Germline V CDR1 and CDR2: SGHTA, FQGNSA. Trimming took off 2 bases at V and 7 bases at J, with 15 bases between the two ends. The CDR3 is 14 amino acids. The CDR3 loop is CASSLRGQLGEQYF. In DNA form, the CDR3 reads TGTGCCAGCAGCTTAAGGGGACAATTGGGTGAGCAGTACTTC.

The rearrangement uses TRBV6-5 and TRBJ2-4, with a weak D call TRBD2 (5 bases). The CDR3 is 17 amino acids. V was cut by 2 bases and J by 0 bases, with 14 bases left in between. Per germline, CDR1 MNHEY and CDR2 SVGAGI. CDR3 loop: CASSYPRLREAKNIQYF. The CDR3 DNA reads TGTGCCAGCAGTTACCCAAGACTAAGGGAAGCCAAAAACATTCAGTACTTC.

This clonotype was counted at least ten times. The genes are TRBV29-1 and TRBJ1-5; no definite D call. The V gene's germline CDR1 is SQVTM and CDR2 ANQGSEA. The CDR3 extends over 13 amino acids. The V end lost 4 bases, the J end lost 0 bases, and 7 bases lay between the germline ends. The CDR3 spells CSVGENSNQPQHF. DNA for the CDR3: TGCAGCGTTGGAGAGAATAGCAATCAGCCCCAGCATTTT.

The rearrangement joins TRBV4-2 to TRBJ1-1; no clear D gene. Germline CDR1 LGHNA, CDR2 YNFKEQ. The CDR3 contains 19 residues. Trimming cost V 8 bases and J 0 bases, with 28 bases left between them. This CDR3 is CASYAQITSSSIMNTEAFF. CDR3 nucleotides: TGTGCCAGCTACGCCCAAATCACGTCTTCGTCAATTATGAACACTGAAGCTTTCTTT.

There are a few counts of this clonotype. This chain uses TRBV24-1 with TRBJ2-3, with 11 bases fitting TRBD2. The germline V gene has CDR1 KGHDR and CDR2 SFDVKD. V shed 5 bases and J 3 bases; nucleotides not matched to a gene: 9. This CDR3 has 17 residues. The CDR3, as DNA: TGTGCCACCAGTGCCGCCGGACTAGCGGGCGCAACAGATACGCAGTATTTT. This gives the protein CATSAAGLAGATDTQYF.

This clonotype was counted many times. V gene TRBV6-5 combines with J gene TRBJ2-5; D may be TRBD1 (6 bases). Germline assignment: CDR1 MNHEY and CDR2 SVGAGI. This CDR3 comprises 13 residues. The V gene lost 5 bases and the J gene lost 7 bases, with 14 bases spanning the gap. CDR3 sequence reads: CASSNGQSVTQYF. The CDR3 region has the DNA TGTGCCAGCAGTAACGGACAGTCGGTGACCCAGTACTTC.

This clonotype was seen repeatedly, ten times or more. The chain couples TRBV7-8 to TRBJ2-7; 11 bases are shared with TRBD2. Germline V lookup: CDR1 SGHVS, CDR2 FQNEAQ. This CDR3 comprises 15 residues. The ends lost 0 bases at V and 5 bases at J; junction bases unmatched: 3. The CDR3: CASSLALAGENEQYF. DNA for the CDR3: TGTGCCAGCAGCTTAGCACTAGCGGGAGAGAACGAGCAGTACTTC. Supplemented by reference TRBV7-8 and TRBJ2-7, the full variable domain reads GAGVSQSPRYKVAKRGQDVALRCDPISGHVSLFWYQQALGQGPEFLTYFQNEAQLDKSGLPSDRFFAERPEGSVSTLKIQRTQQEDSAVYLCASSLALAGENEQYFGPGTRLTVT.

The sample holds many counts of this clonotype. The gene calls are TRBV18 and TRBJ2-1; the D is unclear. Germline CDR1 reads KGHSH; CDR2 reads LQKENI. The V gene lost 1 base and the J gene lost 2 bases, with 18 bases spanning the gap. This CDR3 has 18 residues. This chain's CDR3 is CASSPRLRASSTYNEQFF. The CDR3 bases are TGTGCCAGCTCACCACGACTCCGGGCGTCGTCGACCTACAATGAGCAGTTCTTC.

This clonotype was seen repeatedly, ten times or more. CDR3 bases: TGTGCCAGCAGTTGGCGGGACACAGATACGCAGTATTTT. Residues: CASSWRDTDTQYF. The V and J genes are TRBV2 and TRBJ2-3, with a weak D call TRBD2 (6 bases). Deletions cut 5 bases from V and 2 bases from J, with 8 bases between. Germline V gives CDR1 SNHLY, CDR2 FYNNEI. The CDR3 runs 13 residues. Full variable domain (rest looked up from reference TRBV2 and TRBJ2-3): EPEVTQTPSHQVTQMGQEVILRCVPISNHLYFYWYRQILGQKVEFLVSFYNNEISEKSEIFDDQFSVERPDGSNFTLKIRSTKLEDSAMYFCASSWRDTDTQYFGPGTRLTVL.

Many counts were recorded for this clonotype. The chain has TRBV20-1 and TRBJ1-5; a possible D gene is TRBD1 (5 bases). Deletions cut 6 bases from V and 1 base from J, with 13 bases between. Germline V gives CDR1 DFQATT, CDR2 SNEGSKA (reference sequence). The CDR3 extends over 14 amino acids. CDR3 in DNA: TGCAGTGCGGCGTCAGGGTTAAGCAATCAGCCCCAGCATTTT. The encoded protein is CSAASGLSNQPQHF.

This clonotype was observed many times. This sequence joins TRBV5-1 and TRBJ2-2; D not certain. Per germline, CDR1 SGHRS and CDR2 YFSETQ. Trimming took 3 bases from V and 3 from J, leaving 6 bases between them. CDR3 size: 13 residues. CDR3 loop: CASSSDYTGELFF. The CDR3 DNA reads TGCGCCAGCAGCTCAGACTACACCGGGGAGCTGTTTTTT.

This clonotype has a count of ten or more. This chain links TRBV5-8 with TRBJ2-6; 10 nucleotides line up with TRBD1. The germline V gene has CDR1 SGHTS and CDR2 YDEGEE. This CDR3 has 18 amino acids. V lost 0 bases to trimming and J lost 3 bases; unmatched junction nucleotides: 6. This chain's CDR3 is CASSLGRQGAGGANVLTF. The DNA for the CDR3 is TGTGCCAGCAGCTTGGGTCGACAGGGGGCTGGTGGGGCCAACGTCCTGACTTTC.

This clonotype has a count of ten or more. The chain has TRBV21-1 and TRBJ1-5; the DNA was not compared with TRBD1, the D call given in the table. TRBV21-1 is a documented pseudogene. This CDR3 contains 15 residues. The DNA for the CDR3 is TGTGCCAGCAGCAGGACAGGGGCAAACGATCAGCCCCAGCATTTT. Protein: CASSRTGANDQPQHF.

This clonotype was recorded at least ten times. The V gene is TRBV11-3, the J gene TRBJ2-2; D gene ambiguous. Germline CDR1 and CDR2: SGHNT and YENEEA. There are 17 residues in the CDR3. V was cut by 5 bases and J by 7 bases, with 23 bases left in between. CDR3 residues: CASSLSPAAEEIGELFF. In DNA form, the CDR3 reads TGTGCCAGCAGCCTCTCCCCTGCCGCAGAAGAGATCGGGGAGCTGTTTTTT.